This TCR beta chain was sequenced for a study of shared clonotypes between healthy human individuals. The authors distributed each subset's genomic DNA evenly over several immunoSEQ plates. Sorted-subset replicate PCR reactions were performed with approximately 200 ng DNA, corresponding to 25,000 to 35,000 T cell genomes. TCRdb keeps only in-frame clones here, not all; method: immunoSEQ multiplex PCR. The sample contains about 600,000 clones, around 97% of which appear only once. Study findings and constraints: Shared across several donors were 4% to 6% of the naive CD4 clonotypes.

Comment on this clone: The antigen is not known.

Germline CDR1 SGHRS, CDR2 YFSETQ. The CDR3 runs 14 residues. The receptor was isolated from a woman aged 30 to 39 in good health. The sequenced material came from naive CD4+ T cells sorted from blood. As to subset: CD45RA+ positively selected. The chain uses TRBV5-1 and TRBJ2-5, with a tentative D call TRBD2 (5 bases). The DNA end is more similar to TRBJ2-7, so the J call may be wrong. CDR3 region: CASSWTGDNYEQYF. The CDR3, as DNA: TGCGCCAGCAGCTGGACCGGGGATAATTACGAGCAGTACTTC.